The source of this T cell receptor (beta chain) is a study of identical twins. Only a few counts were recorded for this clonotype. The antigen is not known. One entry per CDR3 protein results from TCRdb running MiXCR on the 5' RACE reads. The repertoire holds around 250,000 distinct CDR3 sequences, 6.5% seen once, with about 14% in the top ten. Germline V gene sequence: CDR1 SGHAT, CDR2 FQNNGV. The CDR3 covers 14 residues. Unmatched junction bases numbered 7, after V lost 4 bases and J lost 5 bases. The study's findings and limits: Excess twin sharing in beta out-of-frame sequences was weaker. Cross-sectional statistics, not tracking of the same donors, supported the conclusions.

Another study also made use of these data, one on T cells expressing NK-cell markers. That publication notes: All TCR beta repertoires analysed originated from sorted CD3+CD56+NKG2C+, CD3+CD56+NKG2C- and CD3+CD56-NKG2C+ T cells.

Sample: CD8+ T cells sorted from blood. The chain recombines TRBV11-2 with TRBJ1-1, with 7 bases aligning to TRBD1. The clonotype originates from a woman under 30 in good health. The CDR3 nucleotides read TGTGCCAGCAGCTACACCAGACAGGGAACTGAAGCTTTCTTT. Translating gives CASSYTRQGTEAFF.